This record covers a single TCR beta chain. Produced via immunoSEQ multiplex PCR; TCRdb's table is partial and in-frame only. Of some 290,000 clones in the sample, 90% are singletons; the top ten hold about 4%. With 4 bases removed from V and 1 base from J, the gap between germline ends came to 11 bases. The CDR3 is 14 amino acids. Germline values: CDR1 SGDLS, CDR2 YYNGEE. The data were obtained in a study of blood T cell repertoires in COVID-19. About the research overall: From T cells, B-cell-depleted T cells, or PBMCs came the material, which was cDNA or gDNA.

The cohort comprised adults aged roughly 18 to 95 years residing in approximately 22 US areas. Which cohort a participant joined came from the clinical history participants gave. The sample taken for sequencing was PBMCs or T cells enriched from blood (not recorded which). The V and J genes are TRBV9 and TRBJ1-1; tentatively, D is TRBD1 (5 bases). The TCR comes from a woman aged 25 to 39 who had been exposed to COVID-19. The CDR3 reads CASSSLGQNTEAFF. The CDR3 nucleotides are TGTGCCAGCAGCTCACTCGGACAGAACACTGAAGCTTTCTTT. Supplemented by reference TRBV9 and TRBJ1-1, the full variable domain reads DSGVTQTPKHLITATGQRVTLRCSPRSGDLSVYWYQQSLDQGLQFLIQYYNGEERAKGNILERFSAQQFPDLHSELNLSSLELGDSALYFCASSSLGQNTEAFFGQGTRLTVV.